Listed below are T cell receptor beta chains from one sample, sequenced in a study of T cell repertoires in cytomegalovirus infection. TCRdb reanalysed the reads using MiXCR and keeps one entry per CDR3 protein. This table holds 450,000 to 600,000 distinct CDR3 sequences, about 42% found once. The antigens these receptors bind are not known. The sequencing used cultured PBMCs, collected from culture after CMV antigen stimulation. All receptors derive from a human donor in good health (CMV status not recorded). Some clones in this sample may be carry-over from other donors' samples. Both conserved end residues are part of each CDR3. A D gene is named only where the DNA matches it firmly. Expanded clones get a size class; other rows say once, few or many, or leave the size out.

clone size	J gene	D gene	V gene	CDR3 protein	CDR3 DNA
few	TRBJ2-7	TRBD2	TRBV5-4	CASSLVLAGHYEQYF	TGTGCCAGCAGCTTGGTACTAGCGGGCCACTACGAGCAGTACTTC
-	TRBJ1-2	-	TRBV7-2	CASSSGGSGNYGYTF	TGTGCCAGCAGCTCTGGCGGATCCGGCAACTATGGCTACACCTTC
-	TRBJ2-2	-	TRBV6-6	CASIRVTNTGELFF	TGTGCCAGCATCAGGGTGACGAACACCGGGGAGCTGTTTTTT
-	TRBJ2-3	TRBD2	TRBV14	CASSQESAGGYTDTQYF	TGTGCCAGCAGCCAAGAGTCAGCGGGGGGTTACACAGATACGCAGTATTTT
-	TRBJ1-3	-	TRBV7-2	CASSSLKAAGNTIYF	TGTGCCAGCAGCTCCCTCAAAGCCGCTGGAAACACCATATATTTT
-	TRBJ2-7	TRBD2	TRBV6-2/TRBV6-3	CASSYSPPSGSYEQYF	TGTGCCAGCAGCTACTCCCCCCCGAGCGGGAGTTACGAGCAGTACTTC
-	TRBJ1-5	-	TRBV20-1	CSAAADSNQPQHF	TGCAGTGCTGCGGCAGATAGCAATCAGCCCCAGCATTTT
once	TRBJ2-3	-	TRBV6-8	CASSYSLLDTQYF	TGTGCCAGCAGTTACTCCCTGCTGGATACGCAGTATTTT
few	TRBJ2-7	-	TRBV4-3	CASSQDYRTSEQYF	TGCGCCAGCAGCCAAGACTACAGGACAAGCGAGCAGTACTTC
-	TRBJ2-5	-	TRBV10-3	CAISDGLQETQYF	TGTGCCATCAGTGACGGACTTCAAGAGACCCAGTACTTC
few	TRBJ2-6	-	TRBV7-2	CASSPRRAGANVLTF	TGTGCCAGCAGCCCCCGTCGGGCTGGGGCCAACGTCCTGACTTTC